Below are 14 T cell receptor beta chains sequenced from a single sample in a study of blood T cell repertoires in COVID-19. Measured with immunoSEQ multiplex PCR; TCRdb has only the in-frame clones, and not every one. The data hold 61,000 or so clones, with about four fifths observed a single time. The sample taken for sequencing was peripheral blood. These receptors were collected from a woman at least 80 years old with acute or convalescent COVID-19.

CDR3 sequence (DNA): TGTGCCAGTAGCCTCCAGGGGGGAGAAAGCAATCAGCCCCAGCATTTT. This sequence encodes CASSLQGGESNQPQHF. J is TRBJ1-5 and V is TRBV19, with TRBD1 matching 7 bases. V shed 6 bases and J 1 base; nucleotides not matched to a gene: 9. This CDR3 has 16 amino acids. Per the germline V gene, CDR1 is LNHDA and CDR2 is SQIVND (reference sequence). Variable domain in full (rest from reference TRBV19 and TRBJ1-5): DGGITQSPKYLFRKEGQNVTLSCEQNLNHDAMYWYRQDPGQGLRLIYYSQIVNDFQKGDIAEGYSVSREKKESFPLTVTSAQKNPTAFYLCASSLQGGESNQPQHFGDGTRLSIL.

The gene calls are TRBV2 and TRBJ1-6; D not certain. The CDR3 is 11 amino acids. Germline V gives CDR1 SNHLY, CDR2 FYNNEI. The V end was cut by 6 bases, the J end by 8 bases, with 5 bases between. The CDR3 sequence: CASRLDSPLHF. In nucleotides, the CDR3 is TGTGCCAGCAGACTAGATTCACCCCTCCACTTT. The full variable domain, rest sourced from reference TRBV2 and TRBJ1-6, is EPEVTQTPSHQVTQMGQEVILRCVPISNHLYFYWYRQILGQKVEFLVSFYNNEISEKSEIFDDQFSVERPDGSNFTLKIRSTKLEDSAMYFCASRLDSPLHFGNGTRLTVT.

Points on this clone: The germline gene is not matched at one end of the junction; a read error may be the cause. The CDR3 coding sequence is TGTGCTAGCAGCTTAGCGGGGGCAGGGGGCGGGAATGAGCAGTTCTTC. Protein sequence: CASSLAGAGGGNEQFF. The gene calls are TRBV7-7 and TRBJ2-1; possibly TRBD2 for D (9 bases). The CDR3 is 16 residues long. The germline CDR1 and CDR2 sequences are SSHAT and FNYEAQ (reference sequence).

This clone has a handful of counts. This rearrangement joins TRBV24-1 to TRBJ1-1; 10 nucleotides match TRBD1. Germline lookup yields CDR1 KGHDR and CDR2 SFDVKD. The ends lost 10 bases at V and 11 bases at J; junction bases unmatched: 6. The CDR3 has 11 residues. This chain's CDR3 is CATRQGATAFF. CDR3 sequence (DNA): TGTGCCACTCGACAGGGGGCGACGGCTTTCTTT.

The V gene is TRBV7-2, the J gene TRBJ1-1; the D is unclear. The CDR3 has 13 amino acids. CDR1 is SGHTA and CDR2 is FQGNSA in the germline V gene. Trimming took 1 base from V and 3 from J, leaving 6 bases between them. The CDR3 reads CASSLDSYTEAFF. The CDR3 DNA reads TGTGCCAGCAGCTTAGACAGCTACACTGAAGCTTTCTTT.

As DNA, the CDR3 is TGTGCCAGCAGTTTGTATCAGGGGCATCTTGAAGCTTTCTTT. This gives the protein CASSLYQGHLEAFF. This chain joins TRBV27 and TRBJ1-1, with TRBD1 as a possible D gene (6 bases). Germline CDR1 reads MNHEY; CDR2 reads SMNVEV (reference sequence). The CDR3 runs 14 residues. Trimming removed 3 bases at V and 7 bases at J, with 15 bases between.

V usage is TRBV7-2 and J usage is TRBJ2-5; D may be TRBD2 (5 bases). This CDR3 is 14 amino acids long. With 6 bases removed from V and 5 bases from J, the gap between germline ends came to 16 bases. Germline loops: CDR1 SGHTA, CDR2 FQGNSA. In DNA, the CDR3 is TGTGCCAGCAGGGCAACATCCGCGGGTGAGACCCAGTACTTC. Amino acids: CASRATSAGETQYF.

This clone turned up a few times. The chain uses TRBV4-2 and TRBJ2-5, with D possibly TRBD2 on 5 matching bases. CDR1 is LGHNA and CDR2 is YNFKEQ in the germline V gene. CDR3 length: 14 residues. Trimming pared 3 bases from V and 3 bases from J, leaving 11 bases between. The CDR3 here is CASSQEDGKETQYF. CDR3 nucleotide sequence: TGTGCCAGCAGCCAGGAGGACGGGAAAGAGACCCAGTACTTC.

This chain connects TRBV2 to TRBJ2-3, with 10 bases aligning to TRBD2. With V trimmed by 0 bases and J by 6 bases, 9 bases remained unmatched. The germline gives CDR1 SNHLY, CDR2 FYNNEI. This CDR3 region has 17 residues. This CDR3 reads CASSEASGGWIDDTQYF. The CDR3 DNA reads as TGTGCCAGCAGTGAAGCTAGCGGGGGGTGGATTGATGATACGCAGTATTTT.

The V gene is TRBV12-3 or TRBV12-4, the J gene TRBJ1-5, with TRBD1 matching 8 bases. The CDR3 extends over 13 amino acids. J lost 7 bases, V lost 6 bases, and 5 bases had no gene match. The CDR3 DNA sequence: TGTGCCAGCAGGGCGACAGGGGTCCAGCCCCAGCATTTT. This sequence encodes CASRATGVQPQHF.

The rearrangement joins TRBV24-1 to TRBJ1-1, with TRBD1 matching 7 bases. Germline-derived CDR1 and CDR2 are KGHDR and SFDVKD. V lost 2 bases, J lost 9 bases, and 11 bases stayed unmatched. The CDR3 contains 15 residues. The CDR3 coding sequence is TGTGCCACCAGTGATTCGCGACAGGGCAACGGCCAAGCTTTCTTT. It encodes CATSDSRQGNGQAFF.

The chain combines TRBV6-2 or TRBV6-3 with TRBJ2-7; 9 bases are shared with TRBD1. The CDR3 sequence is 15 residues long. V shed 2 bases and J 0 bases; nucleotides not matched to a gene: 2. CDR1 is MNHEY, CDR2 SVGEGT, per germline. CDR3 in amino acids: CASSYRDRVSYEQYF. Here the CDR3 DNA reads TGTGCCAGCAGTTACCGGGACAGGGTCTCCTACGAGCAGTACTTC.

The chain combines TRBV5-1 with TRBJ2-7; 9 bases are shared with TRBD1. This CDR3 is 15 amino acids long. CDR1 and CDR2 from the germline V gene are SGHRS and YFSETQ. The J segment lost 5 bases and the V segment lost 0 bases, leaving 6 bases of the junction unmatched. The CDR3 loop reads CASSLAPGQGHEQYF. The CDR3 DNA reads TGCGCCAGCAGCTTGGCGCCGGGACAGGGCCACGAGCAGTACTTC.

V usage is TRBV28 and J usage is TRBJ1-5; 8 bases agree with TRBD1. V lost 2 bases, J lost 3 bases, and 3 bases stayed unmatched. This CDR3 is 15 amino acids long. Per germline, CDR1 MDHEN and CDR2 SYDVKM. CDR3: CASSLGQGHNQPQHF. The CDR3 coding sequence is TGTGCCAGCAGTTTAGGACAGGGTCACAATCAGCCCCAGCATTTT. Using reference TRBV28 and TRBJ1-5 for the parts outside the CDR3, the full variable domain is DVKVTQSSRYLVKRTGEKVFLECVQDMDHENMFWYRQDPGLGLRLIYFSYDVKMKEKGDIPEGYSVSREKKERFSLILESASTNQTSMYLCASSLGQGHNQPQHFGDGTRLSIL.